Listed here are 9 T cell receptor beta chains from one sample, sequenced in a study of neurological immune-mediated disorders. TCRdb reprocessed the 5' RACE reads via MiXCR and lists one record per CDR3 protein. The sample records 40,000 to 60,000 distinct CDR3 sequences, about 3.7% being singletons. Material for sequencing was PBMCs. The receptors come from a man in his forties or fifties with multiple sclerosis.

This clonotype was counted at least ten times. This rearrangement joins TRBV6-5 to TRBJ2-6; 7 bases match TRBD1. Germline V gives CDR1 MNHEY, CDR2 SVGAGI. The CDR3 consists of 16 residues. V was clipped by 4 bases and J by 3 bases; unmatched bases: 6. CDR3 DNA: TGTGCCAGCAGTTTGAGACAGGGTGGTGGGGCCAACGTCCTGACTTTC. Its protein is CASSLRQGGGANVLTF.

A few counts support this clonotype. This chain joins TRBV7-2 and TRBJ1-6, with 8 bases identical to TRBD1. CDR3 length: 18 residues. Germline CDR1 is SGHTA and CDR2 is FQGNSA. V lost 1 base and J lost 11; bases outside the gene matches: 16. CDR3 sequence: CASSLGGTGGTGRAPLHF. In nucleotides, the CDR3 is TGTGCCAGCAGCTTAGGGGGGACAGGCGGGACTGGGCGAGCACCCCTCCACTTT.

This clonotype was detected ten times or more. This chain's CDR3 is CSARGPANEQFF. CDR3 nucleotide sequence: TGCAGTGCGAGGGGACCTGCGAATGAGCAGTTCTTC. The chain links TRBV20-1 to TRBJ2-1, with D tentatively TRBD1 or TRBD2 (5 bases each). The CDR3 sequence is 12 residues long. Trimming removed 6 bases from V and 7 bases from J, with 13 bases in between. Germline loops: CDR1 DFQATT, CDR2 SNEGSKA (reference sequence).

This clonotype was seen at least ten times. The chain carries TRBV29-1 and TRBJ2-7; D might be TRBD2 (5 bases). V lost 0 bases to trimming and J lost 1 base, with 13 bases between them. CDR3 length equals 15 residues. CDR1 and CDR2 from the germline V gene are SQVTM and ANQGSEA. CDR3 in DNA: TGCAGCGTTGAAGATCGCGAAGGAGGATCCTACGAGCAGTACTTC. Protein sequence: CSVEDREGGSYEQYF.

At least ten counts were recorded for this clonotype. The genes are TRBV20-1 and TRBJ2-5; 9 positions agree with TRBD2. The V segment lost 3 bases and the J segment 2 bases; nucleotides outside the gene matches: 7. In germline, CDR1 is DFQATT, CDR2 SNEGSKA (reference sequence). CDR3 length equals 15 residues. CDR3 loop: CSASQLAGPQETQYF. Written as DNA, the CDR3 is TGCAGTGCTAGCCAACTAGCGGGTCCTCAAGAGACCCAGTACTTC.

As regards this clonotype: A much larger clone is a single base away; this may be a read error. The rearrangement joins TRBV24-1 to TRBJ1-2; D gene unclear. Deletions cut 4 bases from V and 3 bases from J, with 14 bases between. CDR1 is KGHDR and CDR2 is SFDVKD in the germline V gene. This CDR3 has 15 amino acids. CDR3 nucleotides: TGTGCCACCAGTGACCCGTTAAAAGACTACTATGGCTACACCTTC. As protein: CATSDPLKDYYGYTF.

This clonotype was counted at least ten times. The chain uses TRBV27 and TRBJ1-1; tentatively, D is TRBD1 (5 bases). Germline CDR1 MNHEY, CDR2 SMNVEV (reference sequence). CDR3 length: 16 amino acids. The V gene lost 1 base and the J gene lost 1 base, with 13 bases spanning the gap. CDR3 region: CASSLLPGRGNTEAFF. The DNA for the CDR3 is TGTGCCAGCAGTTTATTACCTGGTAGGGGGAACACTGAAGCTTTCTTT.

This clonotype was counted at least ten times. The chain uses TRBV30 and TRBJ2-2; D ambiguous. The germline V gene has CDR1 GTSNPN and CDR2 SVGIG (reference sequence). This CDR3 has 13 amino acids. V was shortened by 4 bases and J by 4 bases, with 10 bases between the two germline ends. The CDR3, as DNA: TGTGCCTGGATAAATGGGCCCACCGGGGAGCTGTTTTTT. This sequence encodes CAWINGPTGELFF.

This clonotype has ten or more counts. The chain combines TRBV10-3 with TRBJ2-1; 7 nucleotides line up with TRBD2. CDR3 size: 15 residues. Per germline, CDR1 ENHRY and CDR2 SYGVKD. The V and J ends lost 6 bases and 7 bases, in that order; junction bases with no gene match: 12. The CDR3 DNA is TGTGCCATCAGAGCCTCACAGCGGGGCCTTAATGAGCAGTTCTTC. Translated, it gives CAIRASQRGLNEQFF.